The 26 T cell receptor beta chains below come from one sample, sequenced in a study of cytomegalovirus exposure and HLA in healthy donors. The PCR had 60 Vbeta and 13 Jbeta primers. Data came from immunoSEQ multiplex PCR; TCRdb stores just in-frame clones and leaves some out. This table has roughly 97,000 clones, 10% appearing once. The sample consisted of PBMCs. The receptors here all came from a man aged 35 to 55 in good health and CMV-seropositive.

J is TRBJ2-7 and V is TRBV5-1; a weak D match, TRBD1 (5 bases). Germline assignment: CDR1 SGHRS and CDR2 YFSETQ. V shed 1 base and J shed 0 bases, with 8 bases lying between them. CDR3 length equals 14 residues. CDR3 residues: CASSLQRGSYEQYF. In DNA, the CDR3 is TGCGCCAGCAGCTTGCAAAGGGGCTCCTACGAGCAGTACTTC.

CDR3 amino acids: CASSTLAGAGETQYF. The CDR3 DNA is TGTGCCAGCAGCACCCTAGCGGGAGCGGGAGAGACCCAGTACTTC. V usage is TRBV9 and J usage is TRBJ2-5, with 10 bases fitting TRBD2. This CDR3 contains 15 residues. CDR1 and CDR2 from the germline V gene are SGDLS and YYNGEE. The junction had 7 bases not matched to a gene; V was cut back by 4 bases and J by 4 bases.

This clone showed up just a few times. The rearrangement uses TRBV2 and TRBJ2-1, with 9 bases aligning to TRBD2. This CDR3 comprises 15 residues. V gave up 7 bases and J gave up 9 bases; unmatched junction bases: 13. CDR1 and CDR2 from the germline V gene are SNHLY and FYNNEI. The CDR3, as DNA: TGTGCCAGCACGGGGCTAGCGGGACTCCTCGGTGAGCAGTTCTTC. Protein sequence: CASTGLAGLLGEQFF.

The chain is built from TRBV9 and TRBJ2-7; D possibly corresponds to TRBD2 (5 bases). Germline V gene data show CDR1 as SGDLS and CDR2 as YYNGEE. The CDR3 runs 17 residues. The ends were cut back, 3 bases at V and 1 base at J, with 20 bases in the middle. The CDR3 sequence is CASSGPSSGTNSYEQYF. The CDR3 DNA is TGTGCCAGCAGCGGTCCTTCCAGCGGAACAAATTCCTACGAGCAGTACTTC.

This clone has a handful of counts. The chain's CDR3 is CASSQGPQGAPGGYTF. CDR3 nucleotide sequence: TGCGCCAGCAGCCAAGGGCCTCAGGGGGCGCCGGGTGGCTACACCTTC. The chain couples TRBV4-1 to TRBJ1-2; 8 bases are shared with TRBD1. Germline trimming cut 1 base from V and 7 bases from J; bases unmatched to any gene: 11. The CDR3 has 16 residues. CDR1 and CDR2 (germline): MGHRA, YSYEKL.

This clone occurred a few times. The CDR3 DNA sequence: TGTGCCAGCAGCCCCCCTAAGGGCGGGAGCTACGAGCAGTACTTC. Translating gives CASSPPKGGSYEQYF. The chain is built from TRBV14 and TRBJ2-7; 7 bases match TRBD2. Germline V lookup: CDR1 SGHDN, CDR2 FVKESK. V was pared by 4 bases and J by 3 bases, with 9 bases of the junction left unmatched. The CDR3 is 15 amino acids.

This clone was seen only a few times. The chain uses TRBV7-9 and TRBJ2-6, with 7 bases identical to TRBD1. CDR1 SEHNR and CDR2 FQNEAQ come from the germline V gene (reference sequence). The CDR3 runs 19 residues. With 4 bases clipped from V and 0 bases from J, the junction kept 12 bases outside the gene matches. The CDR3 bases are TGTGCCAGCAGCTCTCTCAGGGACAGATTCATCTCTGGGGCCAACGTCCTGACTTTC. It specifies CASSSLRDRFISGANVLTF.

This chain connects TRBV6-1 to TRBJ2-5; the D gene is possibly TRBD1 (5 bases). V gave up 0 bases and J gave up 3 bases, with 8 bases separating them. The CDR3 covers 14 residues. CDR1 is MNHNS, CDR2 SASEGT, per germline. The CDR3 loop is CASSEASREETQYF. CDR3 bases: TGTGCCAGCAGTGAAGCCTCCAGGGAAGAGACCCAGTACTTC.

This clone was seen many times. The chain carries TRBV7-9 and TRBJ1-3; D not resolved. V lost 0 bases, J lost 0 bases, and 6 bases lay in between. This CDR3 spans 15 amino acids. CDR1 is SEHNR and CDR2 is FQNEAQ in the germline V gene (reference sequence). The CDR3 is CASSLASSSGNTIYF. Written as DNA, the CDR3 is TGTGCCAGCAGCTTAGCGAGTAGCTCTGGAAACACCATATATTTT.

This clone occurred once. The CDR3 spells CASSLETAISYEQYF. CDR3 nucleotide sequence: TGTGCCAGCAGCTTAGAGACAGCGATCTCCTACGAGCAGTACTTC. V gene TRBV13 combines with J gene TRBJ2-7, with a weak D call TRBD1 (5 bases). This CDR3 region has 15 residues. Trimming removed 1 base at V and 0 bases at J, with 10 bases between. The germline CDR1 and CDR2 sequences are PRHDT and FYEKMQ (reference sequence).

This clone came up a few times. The V and J genes are TRBV15 and TRBJ2-3; possibly TRBD1 for D (6 bases). The CDR3 is 15 amino acids. Trimming removed 9 bases from V and 2 bases from J, with 18 bases in between. CDR1 and CDR2 (germline): LNHNV, YYDKDF (reference sequence). The CDR3 is CATQVNAGDTDTQYF. The CDR3 nucleotides read TGTGCCACTCAAGTGAACGCAGGGGACACAGATACGCAGTATTTT. Variable domain in full (rest from reference TRBV15 and TRBJ2-3): DAMVIQNPRYQVTQFGKPVTLSCSQTLNHNVMYWYQQKSSQAPKLLFHYYDKDFNNEADTPDNFQSRRPNTSFCFLDIRSPGLGDTAMYLCATQVNAGDTDTQYFGPGTRLTVL.

The J gene is TRBJ2-1, the V gene TRBV4-3, with TRBD2 matching over 8 bases. V lost 0 bases to trimming and J lost 11 bases; unmatched junction nucleotides: 15. This CDR3 region has 17 residues. Germline CDR1 reads LGHNA; CDR2 reads YSLEER. The CDR3 spells CASSQDSPRLATGQQFF. CDR3 nucleotides: TGCGCCAGCAGCCAAGATTCGCCGCGACTAGCGACGGGGCAGCAGTTCTTC.

This clone was detected only a few times. The rearrangement links TRBV29-1 to TRBJ2-1; TRBD1 agrees at 7 bases. The germline CDR1 and CDR2 sequences are SQVTM and ANQGSEA. The CDR3 is 11 residues long. V lost 4 bases to trimming and J lost 9 bases; unmatched junction nucleotides: 3. The CDR3 nucleotides are TGCAGCGTTGGGACAGGCAGTGAGCAGTTCTTC. Residues: CSVGTGSEQFF.

The V and J genes are TRBV6-5 and TRBJ2-4; possibly TRBD2 for D (5 bases). V was cut by 5 bases and J by 0 bases, with 11 bases left in between. Germline assignment: CDR1 MNHEY and CDR2 SVGAGI. The CDR3 has 15 amino acids. The CDR3 reads CASSPLRGAKNIQYF. CDR3 DNA sequence: TGTGCCAGCAGTCCTCTACGGGGAGCCAAAAACATTCAGTACTTC.

The chain is built from TRBV5-4 and TRBJ1-5; 8 positions agree with TRBD1. The CDR3 runs to 15 residues. Germline lookup yields CDR1 SGHNT and CDR2 YYREEE (reference sequence). V was clipped by 4 bases and J by 0 bases; unmatched bases: 3. The CDR3 protein is CASSRGTGSNQPQHF. CDR3 coding DNA: TGTGCCAGCAGCCGGGGGACAGGTAGCAATCAGCCCCAGCATTTT.

V is TRBV6-5 and J is TRBJ2-5, with D perhaps matching TRBD2 (6 bases). The CDR3 contains 15 residues. The V gene lost 5 bases and the J gene lost 2 bases, with 15 bases spanning the gap. In germline, CDR1 is MNHEY, CDR2 SVGAGI. CDR3 protein: CASSPYSGRQETQYF. The CDR3 nucleotides are TGTGCCAGCAGTCCTTACTCGGGGAGGCAAGAGACCCAGTACTTC.

The V gene is TRBV7-2, the J gene TRBJ1-5, with D possibly matching TRBD1 (5 bases). The CDR3 is made up of 14 amino acids. Trimming took 1 base from V and 7 from J, leaving 11 bases between them. Germline assignment: CDR1 SGHTA and CDR2 FQGNSA. The CDR3 here is CASSLGGEGQPQHF. DNA for the CDR3: TGTGCCAGCAGCTTAGGGGGGGAGGGCCAGCCCCAGCATTTT.

This chain uses TRBV7-8 with TRBJ1-5; 7 nucleotides align to TRBD1. CDR3 length: 15 amino acids. Trimming removed 3 bases from V and 0 bases from J; junction bases left unmatched: 2. The germline CDR1 and CDR2 sequences are SGHVS and FQNEAQ. The CDR3 DNA follows: TGTGCCAGCAGCTTCCGGACAGGTAGCAATCAGCCCCAGCATTTT. It translates to CASSFRTGSNQPQHF.

This clone was observed a handful of times. The chain is built from TRBV7-6 and TRBJ2-1; 9 bases align to TRBD1. The CDR3 has 15 residues. The V gene end was trimmed by 5 bases and the J gene end by 8 bases; junction bases not matched to a gene: 10. The germline V gene has CDR1 SGHVS and CDR2 FNYEAQ. In DNA form, the CDR3 reads TGTGCCAGCAGCGTACCGGGACAGGGCATCGATGAGCAGTTCTTC. This translates into CASSVPGQGIDEQFF.

The V gene is TRBV7-9, the J gene TRBJ2-3; TRBD2 agrees at 11 bases. The CDR3 totals 15 residues. Germline V gene data show CDR1 as SEHNR and CDR2 as FQNEAQ (reference sequence). J gave up 4 bases and V 8 bases, and 8 bases lay outside the gene matches. The CDR3 loop reads CASSRTSGSADTQYF. CDR3 coding DNA: TGTGCCAGCTCTAGGACTAGCGGGTCTGCAGATACGCAGTATTTT.

V and J are TRBV6-5 and TRBJ2-7; TRBD1 is a possible D gene (6 bases). V lost 4 bases to trimming and J lost 8 bases, with 18 bases between them. Germline V lookup: CDR1 MNHEY, CDR2 SVGAGI. This CDR3 region has 14 residues. This CDR3 is CASSSGQQRAQQYF. The CDR3, as DNA: TGTGCCAGCAGTTCGGGACAACAAAGGGCTCAGCAGTACTTC.

V gene TRBV7-9 combines with J gene TRBJ2-1; a possible D gene is TRBD2 (6 bases). Germline V gene lookup returns CDR1 SEHNR and CDR2 FQNEAQ (reference sequence). The V end lost 0 bases, the J end lost 3 bases, and 9 bases lay between the germline ends. The CDR3 is made up of 15 amino acids. The CDR3 DNA sequence: TGTGCCAGCAGCTTAGCGTCGGGGGACTACAATGAGCAGTTCTTC. Translating gives CASSLASGDYNEQFF.

This clone was detected only a few times. V gene TRBV11-2 combines with J gene TRBJ2-5, with 10 bases fitting TRBD1. Germline assignment: CDR1 SGHAT and CDR2 FQNNGV. Trimming removed 4 bases from V and 3 bases from J; junction bases left unmatched: 5. This CDR3 is 15 amino acids long. The CDR3 DNA reads as TGTGCCAGCAGCTGGGGGACAGGGGAGAAAGAGACCCAGTACTTC. This translates into CASSWGTGEKETQYF.

This clone was counted between two and nine times. This chain connects TRBV19 to TRBJ1-2; D not resolved. From germline, CDR1 is LNHDA and CDR2 SQIVND (reference sequence). The CDR3 sequence is 15 residues long. V gave up 5 bases and J gave up 0 bases, with 13 bases separating them. CDR3 loop: CASSADTSPNYGYTF. The DNA of the CDR3 is TGTGCCAGTAGTGCCGATACCAGTCCTAACTATGGCTACACCTTC.

The chain joins TRBV5-1 to TRBJ2-5; 12 positions agree with TRBD2. Germline V gene lookup returns CDR1 SGHRS and CDR2 YFSETQ. J gave up 14 bases and V 3 bases, and 2 bases lay outside the gene matches. The CDR3 has 11 residues. CDR3 in DNA: TGCGCCAGCAGCTCGACTAGCGGGAGTTACTTC. As protein: CASSSTSGSYF.

The chain links TRBV7-9 to TRBJ2-7, with unresolved D. Trimming took 3 bases from V and 4 from J, leaving 13 bases between them. The length of the CDR3 is 14 residues. CDR1 and CDR2 from the germline V gene are SEHNR and FQNEAQ (reference sequence). CDR3 coding DNA: TGTGCCAGCAGCTTGCTAGGAGCTTCATACGAGCAGTACTTC. This translates into CASSLLGASYEQYF.